This T cell receptor (beta chain) was captured in a study of shared clonotypes between healthy human individuals (dated by TCRdb to about 2020). The study in broad terms: The cohort included a few men and a couple of women between 18 and 49 years of age. To increase sequencing depth and limit assay-specific biases, TCR repertoire library preparation and sequencing were carried out by different laboratories using diverse techniques. To estimate repertoire size and how much clonotype sharing occurs between individuals, the study deeply sequenced the blood TCR repertoires of five healthy adults. Per donor, three plates each were used for CD4 naive and CD4 memory, two for CD8 naive, and one for CD8 memory. Each donor's leukapheresis produced roughly between roughly 0.85 and 9.5 billion PBMCs.

The donors were healthy, HIV-negative adults who had no recently reported acute infections or vaccinations. All donors were Caucasian adults living in Nashville, Tennessee, USA. CD4+ T cells were enriched through magnetic negative selection, after which naive cells were positively selected on CD45RA and the remaining negative fraction served as the memory subset. After blood collection by leukapheresis, PBMCs were isolated using Ficoll-Histopaque density gradient centrifugation and then cryopreserved in the vapor phase of liquid nitrogen. Analytical flow cytometry was used to check the purity and quantity of every magnetically sorted T cell population. Genomic DNA was isolated from each sorted fraction and quantified by UV absorbance on a Nanodrop 2000c. TCR CDR3 regions were amplified from genomic DNA by multiplex PCR using the deep immunoSEQ assay. Extracted genomic DNA from each cell subset was spread evenly across all wells of several immunoSEQ 96-well plates, with each plate serving as a replicate. Each replicate PCR for sorted subsets received roughly 0.2 ug genomic DNA, equal to tens of thousands of T cell genomes. The purified libraries were quantified using a Qubit 3.0 fluorometer, sized with a Bioanalyzer 2100, and then quantified again using the KAPA Library Quantification kit. Every immunoSEQ 96-well plate was sequenced on a dedicated single-read 150-cycle Illumina NextSeq 550 flow cell. As for how the authors treated the data: The immunoSEQ output contained only junctional sequences without quality scores, so filtering could not match that applied to full-length reads. To assign V/J genes and CDR3, sequences were annotated using PyIR, a Python wrapper for IgBLAST v1.9, with IMGT germline references. Reads were filtered out if the reads had weak V/J assignments (E-value above 1e-6), no CDR3, stop codons, out-of-frame junctions, or ambiguous translated residues. V3J clonotypes were defined as sequences sharing the same inferred V gene, J gene, and CDR3 amino acid sequence. Percentage overlap between repertoires was calculated by dividing the number of shared unique clonotypes by the size of the smaller repertoire. RTK rarefaction, the Chao1 estimator, and Recon v2.1 estimates of unobserved clonotypes were used to assess repertoire richness. Generation probabilities for all TCRbeta clonotypes obtained by the gDNA method from four donors were computed using OLGA. Imported from immuneACCESS, the table was reduced by TCRdb to in-frame sequences with V and J called. These copies leave out some clones; in studies compared against another copy, an unresolved V gene accounts for under half, and the cause of the remainder is not known. Clone size and V and J calls were adopted from that table, with D and trimming inferred from the DNA. The sample has approximately 2.3 million clones on record, approximately 93% of them singletons. The top ten constitute about 0.39% of the sample.

Broad study findings and their caveats: When several donors were compared, the shared fraction of clonotypes was about 5.4% for naive CD4, around 3.5% for naive CD8, roughly 2.3% for memory CD4, and approximately 0.4% for memory CD8. Sampling was restricted to blood, and TCR repertoires in tissue are likely to differ from TCR repertoires in blood. The small number of donors limited the genetic and exposure-history diversity represented. Rarefaction of sorted-subset datasets indicated incomplete sequencing despite the large sequencing depth. Pairwise subsampling led to the expectation that sequencing depth would affect the degree of clonotype sharing among donors. Compared with non-shared clonotypes, clonotypes shared by all four sorted-subset donors had higher generation probabilities. Naive subsets generally had larger estimated clonotype richness than memory subsets did.

The CDR3 holds 14 amino acids from the cysteine to the phenylalanine. CDR3 DNA only is kept here, 42 bases in frame from base 1. V loses 5 bases of germline sequence and J loses 0 bases, and the interval between the two ends is 10 bases. In the germline V gene, CDR1 corresponds to SGHTA and CDR2 to FQGTGA. This clone is a singleton in its sample. Its cognate antigen has yet to be identified. No base quality values were provided; no much bigger clone lies one nucleotide off. This same CDR3 is encoded by further DNA sequences in the sample. Here the chain combines TRBV7-3 and TRBJ1-2, with no D gene named confidently. The receptor was derived from a man between 18 and 29 years old in good health. Some clones in this sample may be carry-over from other donors' samples. The sample comprised naive CD4+ T cells from PBMCs. Reading the label with the study, this specimen's cell subset or site is: CD45RA+ positively selected. The CDR3 here reads CASSLGPANYGYTF. The DNA is TGTGCCAGCAGCCTCGGACCAGCTAACTATGGCTACACCTTC.